The next 7 T cell receptor beta chains were all read from a single sample in a study of OX40 agonist ivuxolimab in advanced cancers. Repertoires were generated with immunoSEQ multiplex PCR, while TCRdb's copy carries only in-frame clones and drops some. The sample includes roughly 43,000 clones, about nine tenths seen only once; the top ten take 56%. The material sequenced was CD4+ or CD8+ T cells sorted from blood, taken in a trial of the OX40 agonist ivuxolimab. All receptors derive from an adult with an advanced solid tumor such as melanoma, head and neck, liver or kidney cancer.

The J gene is TRBJ2-1, the V gene TRBV7-3; 9 bases fit TRBD2. The length of the CDR3 is 16 residues. Germline assignment: CDR1 SGHTA and CDR2 FQGTGA. J was trimmed by 6 bases and V by 2 bases; bases with no gene match: 8. The CDR3 region has the DNA TGTGCCAGCAGCTTATCTAGCGGGATAAGGCGCAATGAGCAGTTCTTC. Protein product: CASSLSSGIRRNEQFF.

This CDR3 is CASSLVVLAGGPETQYF. Here the CDR3 DNA reads TGTGCCAGCAGCTTAGTGGTACTAGCGGGAGGTCCAGAGACCCAGTACTTC. The V call is TRBV7-2, the J call TRBJ2-5, with 12 positions matching TRBD2. J was trimmed by 4 bases and V by 1 base; bases with no gene match: 7. CDR3 length equals 17 residues. Per germline, CDR1 SGHTA and CDR2 FQGNSA. Using reference TRBV7-2 and TRBJ2-5 for the parts outside the CDR3, the full variable domain is GAGVSQSPSNKVTEKGKDVELRCDPISGHTALYWYRQSLGQGLEFLIYFQGNSAPDKSGLPSDRFSAERTGGSVSTLTIQRTQQEDSAVYLCASSLVVLAGGPETQYFGPGTRLLVL.

This clone was observed a single time. The V call is TRBV5-6, the J call TRBJ2-1; TRBD2 is a possible D gene (5 bases). The CDR3 is 15 residues long. Germline V lookup: CDR1 SGHDT, CDR2 YYEEEE. V was pared by 2 bases and J by 4 bases, with 13 bases between. Written as DNA, the CDR3 is TGTGCCAGCAGCTTTTGGGAGATTGGGTACAATGAGCAGTTCTTC. Residues: CASSFWEIGYNEQFF. Full variable domain (rest looked up from reference TRBV5-6 and TRBJ2-1): DAGVTQSPTHLIKTRGQQVTLRCSPKSGHDTVSWYQQALGQGPQFIFQYYEEEERQRGNFPDRFSGHQFPNYSSELNVNALLLGDSALYLCASSFWEIGYNEQFFGPGTRLTVL.

The chain is built from TRBV6-5 and TRBJ2-2; the match to TRBD1 covers 7 bases. Germline lookup yields CDR1 MNHEY and CDR2 SVGAGI. The V segment lost 7 bases and the J segment 0 bases; nucleotides outside the gene matches: 5. The CDR3 is 15 amino acids. CDR3 sequence: CASTRTGPNTGELFF. DNA for the CDR3: TGTGCCAGCACTAGGACAGGACCGAACACCGGGGAGCTGTTTTTT.

This clone appeared a single time. The chain links TRBV11-3 to TRBJ2-5; 8 bases line up with TRBD1. Per the germline V gene, CDR1 is SGHNT and CDR2 is YENEEA. Trimming cost V 5 bases and J 5 bases; bases outside gene matches: 13. The CDR3 totals 16 residues. CDR3 loop: CASSPRTGIRGETQYF. The CDR3 region has the DNA TGTGCCAGCAGCCCGCGGACAGGGATTAGAGGGGAGACCCAGTACTTC.

This chain uses TRBV4-3 with TRBJ2-3, with D perhaps matching TRBD1 (5 bases). From germline, CDR1 is LGHNA and CDR2 YSLEER. Trimming pared 0 bases from V and 2 bases from J, leaving 21 bases between. The CDR3 extends over 19 amino acids. DNA of the CDR3: TGCGCCAGCAGCCAAGATCTCCTTGCAGGGAACCCCCTCACAGATACGCAGTATTTT. This translates into CASSQDLLAGNPLTDTQYF.

The V and J genes are TRBV7-2 and TRBJ1-4; D may be TRBD1 (5 bases). CDR3 length: 15 amino acids. Germline V gene sequence: CDR1 SGHTA, CDR2 FQGNSA. V dropped 1 base and J dropped 6 bases, with 12 bases sitting between them. For the CDR3, the DNA is TGTGCCAGCAGCTTAGGGGGGGACGCGCATGAAAAACTGTTTTTT. Its protein is CASSLGGDAHEKLFF.